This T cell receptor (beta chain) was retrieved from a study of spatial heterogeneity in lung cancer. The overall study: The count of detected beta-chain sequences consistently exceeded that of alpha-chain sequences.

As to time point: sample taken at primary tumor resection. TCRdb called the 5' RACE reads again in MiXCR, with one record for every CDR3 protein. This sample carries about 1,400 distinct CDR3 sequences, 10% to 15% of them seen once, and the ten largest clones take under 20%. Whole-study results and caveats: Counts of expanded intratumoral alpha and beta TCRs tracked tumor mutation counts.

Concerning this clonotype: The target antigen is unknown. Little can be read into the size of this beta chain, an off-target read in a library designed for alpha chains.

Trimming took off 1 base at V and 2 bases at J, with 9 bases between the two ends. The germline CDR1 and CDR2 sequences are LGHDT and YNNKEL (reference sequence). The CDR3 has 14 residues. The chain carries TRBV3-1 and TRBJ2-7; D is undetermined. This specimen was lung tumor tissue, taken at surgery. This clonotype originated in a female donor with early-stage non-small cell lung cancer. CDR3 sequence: CASSQGLATYEQYF. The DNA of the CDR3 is TGTGCCAGCAGCCAAGGACTGGCAACCTACGAGCAGTACTTC.